Below are 27 T cell receptor beta chains sequenced from a single sample in a study of blood T cell repertoires in COVID-19 (dated by TCRdb to 2018 to 2021). Library preparation employed the immunoSEQ multiplex PCR assay. TCRdb re-hosts the immuneACCESS table, in-frame sequences only. Its copies lack some clones; in the studies checked, an unresolved V gene accounts for under half of them, and the cause for the rest is not known. This sample is represented by some 400,000 clones; about nine tenths of them were singletons. Roughly 0.9% of the sample comes from the top ten. Sequencing used PBMCs or T cells enriched from blood (not recorded which). All receptors come from a woman between 40 and 50 years old who had been exposed to COVID-19.

Many counts were recorded for this clone. V and J are TRBV19 and TRBJ1-5; possibly TRBD1 for D (6 bases). V was clipped by 8 bases and J by 5 bases, with 16 bases between them. The CDR3 spans 14 residues. Germline CDR1 and CDR2: LNHDA and SQIVND (reference sequence). CDR3 coding DNA: TGTGCCAGTTGGGGGCAGGGGATTTATCAGCCCCAGCATTTT. Its translation: CASWGQGIYQPQHF.

The V gene is TRBV6-5, the J gene TRBJ1-2; 10 nucleotides line up with TRBD1. V shed 7 bases and J 8 bases; nucleotides not matched to a gene: 10. The CDR3 is 14 residues long. The germline gives CDR1 MNHEY, CDR2 SVGAGI. In nucleotides, the CDR3 is TGTGCCAGCACCACGACAGGGGGCTTGGGGGGCTACACCTTC. Translating it yields CASTTTGGLGGYTF.

V is TRBV5-1 and J is TRBJ1-3; D remains unclear. Germline values: CDR1 SGHRS, CDR2 YFSETQ. The germline V and J ends were trimmed by 2 bases and 8 bases, with 11 bases remaining between them. The CDR3 runs 13 residues. CDR3 sequence: CASSFGREDTIYF. CDR3 DNA sequence: TGCGCCAGCAGCTTCGGCCGGGAAGACACCATATATTTT.

The rearrangement uses TRBV5-1 and TRBJ2-7, with 7 bases that match TRBD1. Germline CDR1 SGHRS, CDR2 YFSETQ. The V and J ends lost 4 bases and 2 bases, in that order; junction bases with no gene match: 15. The CDR3 loop spans 17 amino acids. The CDR3 DNA reads TGCGCCAGCAGCGTAGGTGCCCCGGGACAGCGACCCTACGAGCAGTACTTC. It specifies CASSVGAPGQRPYEQYF.

The J gene is TRBJ1-5, the V gene TRBV2, with D tentatively TRBD1 (5 bases). This CDR3 contains 15 residues. Trimming removed 7 bases at V and 1 base at J, with 14 bases between. Germline loops: CDR1 SNHLY, CDR2 FYNNEI. Here the CDR3 reads CASNPGSVSNQPQHF. CDR3 nucleotide sequence: TGTGCCAGCAACCCAGGGTCAGTAAGCAATCAGCCCCAGCATTTT. Drawing the rest from reference TRBV2 and TRBJ1-5, the complete variable domain is EPEVTQTPSHQVTQMGQEVILRCVPISNHLYFYWYRQILGQKVEFLVSFYNNEISEKSEIFDDQFSVERPDGSNFTLKIRSTKLEDSAMYFCASNPGSVSNQPQHFGDGTRLSIL.

This clone was seen more than once but under ten times. The chain recombines TRBV19 with TRBJ1-5; no reliable D call. Trimming left V 0 bases short and J 8 bases short, with 14 bases between. Germline CDR1 LNHDA, CDR2 SQIVND (reference sequence). The CDR3 has 15 residues. The CDR3 nucleotides are TGTGCCAGTAGTATAGATCAGGCAGGTTTGAAGCCCCAGCATTTT. Amino acids: CASSIDQAGLKPQHF.

The chain employs TRBV9 and TRBJ1-1; D gene ambiguous. V lost 0 bases, J lost 2 bases, and 11 bases lay in between. The germline V gene has CDR1 SGDLS and CDR2 YYNGEE. This CDR3 region has 15 residues. CDR3 protein: CASSVDRRQNTEAFF. Written as DNA, the CDR3 is TGTGCCAGCAGCGTAGATCGCAGGCAAAACACTGAAGCTTTCTTT.

The V call is TRBV5-1, the J call TRBJ1-1, with D perhaps matching TRBD1 (5 bases). The V gene lost 0 bases and the J gene lost 7 bases, with 13 bases spanning the gap. CDR1 SGHRS and CDR2 YFSETQ come from the germline V gene. The CDR3 runs to 14 residues. The CDR3 sequence is CASSLAGGTGEAFF. As DNA, the CDR3 is TGCGCCAGCAGCTTGGCGGGGGGAACAGGTGAAGCTTTCTTT.

This chain links TRBV9 with TRBJ1-3; 10 positions agree with TRBD1. V trimming: 4 bases; J trimming: 6 bases; junction bases outside the gene matches: 7. The germline gives CDR1 SGDLS, CDR2 YYNGEE. The CDR3 is 15 amino acids. CDR3 amino acids: CASSPQGTGENTIYF. The CDR3 DNA follows: TGTGCCAGCAGCCCCCAAGGGACAGGGGAAAACACCATATATTTT. The variable domain in full, with the rest retrieved from reference TRBV9 and TRBJ1-3, is DSGVTQTPKHLITATGQRVTLRCSPRSGDLSVYWYQQSLDQGLQFLIQYYNGEERAKGNILERFSAQQFPDLHSELNLSSLELGDSALYFCASSPQGTGENTIYFGEGSWLTVV.

This chain uses TRBV6-5 with TRBJ1-1; D is possibly TRBD1 (5 bases). Trimming stripped 2 bases from V and 5 bases from J, with 12 bases between. Germline loops: CDR1 MNHEY, CDR2 SVGAGI. The CDR3 sequence is 14 residues long. The chain's CDR3 is CASSYRPGQTEAFF. DNA for the CDR3: TGTGCCAGCAGTTACCGGCCAGGGCAAACTGAAGCTTTCTTT.

This clone appeared a single time. The J gene is TRBJ2-7, the V gene TRBV5-4; 10 nucleotides match TRBD2. Germline-derived CDR1 and CDR2 are SGHNT and YYREEE (reference sequence). This CDR3 has 17 residues. Trimming at V came to 4 bases and at J to 0 bases, leaving 10 bases not matched to a gene. DNA for the CDR3: TGTGCCAGCAGCCCCTTAGCGGGGGGCCTTTCCTCCTACGAGCAGTACTTC. This codes for CASSPLAGGLSSYEQYF.

J is TRBJ1-5 and V is TRBV7-9; 9 nucleotides agree with TRBD1. The V segment lost 5 bases and the J segment 4 bases; nucleotides outside the gene matches: 9. This CDR3 is 16 amino acids long. Germline V gene data show CDR1 as SEHNR and CDR2 as FQNEAQ (reference sequence). CDR3 in DNA: TGTGCCAGCAGCCCCTCCGGGACAGGGATAAATCAGCCCCAGCATTTT. Encoded protein: CASSPSGTGINQPQHF.

The chain has TRBV9 and TRBJ1-5; D gene unclear. Trimming removed 0 bases at V and 0 bases at J, with 10 bases between. This CDR3 is 16 amino acids long. CDR1 and CDR2 from the germline V gene are SGDLS and YYNGEE. Written as DNA, the CDR3 is TGTGCCAGCAGCGTAGGAGCCGGGAATAGCAATCAGCCCCAGCATTTT. Encoded protein: CASSVGAGNSNQPQHF.

V usage is TRBV6-1 and J usage is TRBJ1-2, with D possibly being TRBD1 (5 bases). This CDR3 spans 14 amino acids. The ends were cut back, 0 bases at V and 4 bases at J, with 9 bases in the middle. CDR1 and CDR2 from the germline V gene are MNHNS and SASEGT. The CDR3 loop reads CASSEASGGYGYTF. DNA for the CDR3: TGTGCCAGCAGTGAAGCGAGCGGGGGCTATGGCTACACCTTC.

The J gene is TRBJ1-3, the V gene TRBV29-1; TRBD1 matches at 10 bases. Trimming removed 6 bases from V and 0 bases from J; junction bases left unmatched: 5. Germline V gene data show CDR1 as SQVTM and CDR2 as ANQGSEA. This CDR3 spans 15 amino acids. The CDR3 DNA reads as TGCAGCGTCGGGGACAGGGGATTCTCTGGAAACACCATATATTTT. Its translation: CSVGDRGFSGNTIYF.

This clone has just one count. This rearrangement joins TRBV5-1 to TRBJ1-4; unclear D gene. The ends were cut back, 4 bases at V and 0 bases at J, with 4 bases in the middle. Germline CDR1 SGHRS, CDR2 YFSETQ. The CDR3 runs 13 residues. The CDR3 DNA reads as TGCGCCAGCAGCCCTTCAACTAATGAAAAACTGTTTTTT. Encoded protein: CASSPSTNEKLFF.

The chain uses TRBV18 and TRBJ1-2, with D possibly matching TRBD1 (5 bases). The CDR3 runs to 13 residues. CDR1 KGHSH and CDR2 LQKENI come from the germline V gene. The ends were cut back, 2 bases at V and 7 bases at J, with 11 bases in the middle. The CDR3 DNA sequence: TGTGCCAGCTCACCAAAGGAGGGGCTTGGCTACACCTTC. Protein sequence: CASSPKEGLGYTF.

This chain uses TRBV27 with TRBJ1-5, with TRBD1 matching over 8 bases. Looked up from germline, CDR1 is MNHEY and CDR2 is SMNVEV (reference sequence). The CDR3 spans 16 residues. The V segment lost 3 bases and the J segment 1 base; nucleotides outside the gene matches: 5. The CDR3 DNA sequence: TGTGCCAGCAGTTTGACAGGGGTGGGGAGCAATCAGCCCCAGCATTTT. As protein: CASSLTGVGSNQPQHF.

This clone was observed a single time. The chain has TRBV14 and TRBJ2-7; maybe TRBD2 (7 bases). Germline V CDR1 and CDR2: SGHDN, FVKESK. This CDR3 has 14 amino acids. Trimming pared 4 bases from V and 2 bases from J, leaving 12 bases between. In DNA, the CDR3 is TGTGCCAGCAGCCCGAAGGGGGGGGCCTACGAGCAGTACTTC. This gives the protein CASSPKGGAYEQYF.

The chain couples TRBV7-9 to TRBJ1-2; 9 positions match TRBD1. There are 14 residues in the CDR3. Germline V gene lookup returns CDR1 SEHNR and CDR2 FQNEAQ (reference sequence). After removal of 5 bases from V and 11 bases from J, the junction contained 12 bases not matched to a gene. CDR3 in DNA: TGTGCCAGCAGCCAGATTCGGACAGGGGCGTTATACACCTTC. Its translation: CASSQIRTGALYTF.

The J gene is TRBJ2-1, the V gene TRBV5-1, with 9 bases fitting TRBD1. Per the germline V gene, CDR1 is SGHRS and CDR2 is YFSETQ. Unmatched junction bases numbered 3, after V lost 4 bases and J lost 1 base. The CDR3 runs to 15 residues. The CDR3 DNA is TGCGCCAGCAGCATCGGGACAGGGTCCTACAATGAGCAGTTCTTC. It codes for CASSIGTGSYNEQFF. The full variable domain, completed using reference TRBV5-1 and TRBJ2-1, is KAGVTQTPRYLIKTRGQQVTLSCSPISGHRSVSWYQQTPGQGLQFLFEYFSETQRNKGNFPGRFSGRQFSNSRSEMNVSTLELGDSALYLCASSIGTGSYNEQFFGPGTRLTVL.

The rearrangement joins TRBV9 to TRBJ2-1; D is possibly TRBD2 (6 bases). From germline, CDR1 is SGDLS and CDR2 YYNGEE. The CDR3 covers 16 residues. V lost 0 bases, J lost 6 bases, and 16 bases lay in between. The DNA of the CDR3 is TGTGCCAGCAGCGTAGTCATGGCGGGACCCGGCAATGAGCAGTTCTTC. Residues: CASSVVMAGPGNEQFF.

The V gene is TRBV7-8, the J gene TRBJ1-2; D perhaps matches TRBD1 (5 bases). V dropped 3 bases and J dropped 2 bases, with 7 bases sitting between them. Per the germline V gene, CDR1 is SGHVS and CDR2 is FQNEAQ. The CDR3 length is 13 residues. The CDR3 reads CASSFRGNYGYTF. In DNA, the CDR3 is TGTGCCAGCAGCTTCCGGGGGAACTATGGCTACACCTTC.

A note on this clone: This same CDR3 is encoded by further DNA sequences in the sample. The J gene is TRBJ2-2, the V gene TRBV18; TRBD1 matches 10 bases. The CDR3 is 15 amino acids. CDR1 is KGHSH and CDR2 is LQKENI in the germline V gene. V trimming: 6 bases; J trimming: 3 bases; junction bases outside the gene matches: 4. Here the CDR3 DNA reads TGTGCCAGCTCCCCCGGGACAGGGGACACCGGGGAGCTGTTTTTT. Encoded protein: CASSPGTGDTGELFF.

The chain couples TRBV12-3 or TRBV12-4 to TRBJ1-1; 7 bases match TRBD1. Trimming at V came to 2 bases and at J to 4 bases, leaving 1 base not matched to a gene. The CDR3 loop spans 13 amino acids. This chain's CDR3 is CASSLKGATEAFF. The DNA of the CDR3 is TGTGCCAGCAGTTTAAAGGGGGCCACTGAAGCTTTCTTT.

The rearrangement joins TRBV18 to TRBJ1-1, with 8 nucleotides matching TRBD1. The CDR3 runs to 15 residues. Losses at the gene ends were 5 bases for V and 2 bases for J; bases not matched to a gene: 7. Germline values: CDR1 KGHSH, CDR2 LQKENI. CDR3 region: CASSSKGQGNTEAFF. CDR3 in DNA: TGTGCCAGCTCATCTAAAGGACAGGGAAACACTGAAGCTTTCTTT.

The chain uses TRBV27 and TRBJ1-1; 11 bases are a match to TRBD1. The CDR3 totals 16 residues. CDR1 is MNHEY, CDR2 SMNVEV, per germline (reference sequence). The V and J ends lost 4 bases and 0 bases, in that order; junction bases with no gene match: 4. The CDR3 sequence: CASSSRDRGMNTEAFF. DNA for the CDR3: TGTGCCAGCAGTTCCAGGGACAGGGGGATGAACACTGAAGCTTTCTTT.